Listed below are T cell receptor beta chains from one sample, sequenced in a study of blood T cell repertoires in COVID-19. The data were produced by immunoSEQ multiplex PCR, yet TCRdb's version contains in-frame clones alone and is incomplete. The table shows roughly 150,000 clones, with about 85% occurring only once. The specimen was peripheral blood. Receptors were obtained from an elderly woman with COVID-19, enrolled during active disease. The CDR3 runs from the conserved cysteine through the conserved F or W. A D gene is named only where the DNA matches it firmly. Clone size is given for some rows only: seen once, a few or many times, or a class if the clone is expanded.

clone size: NA; V gene: TRBV5-4; J gene: TRBJ2-3; D gene: TRBD1; CDR3 DNA: TGTGCCAGCAGCTTTGCCGGGACAGTTCACACAGATACGCAGTATTTT; CDR3 protein: CASSFAGTVHTDTQYF
clone size: NA; V gene: TRBV4-2; J gene: TRBJ1-5; D gene: TRBD1; CDR3 DNA: TGTGCCAGCAGCCAAGTGGACAGGGCTGATCAGCCCCAGCATTTT; CDR3 protein: CASSQVDRADQPQHF
clone size: once; V gene: TRBV19; J gene: TRBJ2-7; D gene: TRBD2; CDR3 DNA: TGTGCCAGTAGTATAATAGCGGGAGGAAGGATCAACGAGCAGTACTTC; CDR3 protein: CASSIIAGGRINEQYF
clone size: NA; V gene: TRBV27; J gene: TRBJ2-7; D gene: NA; CDR3 DNA: TGTGCCAGCAGTTTTAATTGGGAGGAAGAGCAGTACTTC; CDR3 protein: CASSFNWEEEQYF
clone size: NA; V gene: TRBV5-1; J gene: TRBJ1-6; D gene: NA; CDR3 DNA: TGCGCCAGTCGACAGGATAATTCACCCCTCCACTTT; CDR3 protein: CASRQDNSPLHF
clone size: NA; V gene: TRBV18; J gene: TRBJ2-1; D gene: TRBD2; CDR3 DNA: TGTGCCAGCTCACCAGGTCTCGGGAGGTTCAGTAGCGAGCAGTTCTTC; CDR3 protein: CASSPGLGRFSSEQFF
clone size: NA; V gene: TRBV5-8; J gene: TRBJ1-1; D gene: NA; CDR3 DNA: TGTGCCAGCAGCTTGGGGGGCAGGGACACTGAAGCTTTCTTT; CDR3 protein: CASSLGGRDTEAFF
clone size: NA; V gene: TRBV6-6; J gene: TRBJ1-4; D gene: NA; CDR3 DNA: TGTGCCAGCAGTCGCCTCCGGGACTCTTTACGGCGGGAAAAACTGTTTTTT; CDR3 protein: CASSRLRDSLRREKLFF
clone size: NA; V gene: TRBV7-7; J gene: TRBJ2-5; D gene: TRBD1; CDR3 DNA: TGTGCTAGCAGCCCTGGACAGGGGGCTGTTGAGACCCAGTACTTC; CDR3 protein: CASSPGQGAVETQYF
clone size: once; V gene: TRBV29-1; J gene: TRBJ2-7; D gene: NA; CDR3 DNA: TGCAGCGTTGTGGTGGATTGGGCCGGCAGGCCGTACGAGCAGTACTTC; CDR3 protein: CSVVVDWAGRPYEQYF
clone size: NA; V gene: TRBV7-3; J gene: TRBJ1-1; D gene: TRBD1; CDR3 DNA: TGTGCCAGCAGCTTCCTCGGGACAGCTTTAGGGACTGAAGCTTTCTTT; CDR3 protein: CASSFLGTALGTEAFF